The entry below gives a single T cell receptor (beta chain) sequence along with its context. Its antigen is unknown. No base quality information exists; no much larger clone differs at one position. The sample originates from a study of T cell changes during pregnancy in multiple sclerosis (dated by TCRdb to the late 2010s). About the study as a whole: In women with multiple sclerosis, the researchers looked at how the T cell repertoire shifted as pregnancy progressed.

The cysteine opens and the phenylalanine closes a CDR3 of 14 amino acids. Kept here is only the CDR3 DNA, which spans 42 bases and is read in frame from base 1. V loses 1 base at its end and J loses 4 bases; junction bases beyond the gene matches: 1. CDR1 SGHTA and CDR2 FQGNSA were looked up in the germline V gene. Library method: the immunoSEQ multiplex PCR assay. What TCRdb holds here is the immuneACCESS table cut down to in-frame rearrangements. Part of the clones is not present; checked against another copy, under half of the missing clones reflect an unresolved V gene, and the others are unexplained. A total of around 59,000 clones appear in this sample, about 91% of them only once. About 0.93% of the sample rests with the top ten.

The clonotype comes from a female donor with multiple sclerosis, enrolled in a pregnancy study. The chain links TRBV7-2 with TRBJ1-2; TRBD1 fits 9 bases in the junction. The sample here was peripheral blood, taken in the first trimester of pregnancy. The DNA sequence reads TGTGCCAGCAGCTTAGGGGGACAGGGCTATGGCTACACCTTC. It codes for CASSLGGQGYGYTF. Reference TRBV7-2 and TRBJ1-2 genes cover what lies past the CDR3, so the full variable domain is GAGVSQSPSNKVTEKGKDVELRCDPISGHTALYWYRQSLGQGLEFLIYFQGNSAPDKSGLPSDRFSAERTGGSVSTLTIQRTQQEDSAVYLCASSLGGQGYGYTFGSGTRLTVV.